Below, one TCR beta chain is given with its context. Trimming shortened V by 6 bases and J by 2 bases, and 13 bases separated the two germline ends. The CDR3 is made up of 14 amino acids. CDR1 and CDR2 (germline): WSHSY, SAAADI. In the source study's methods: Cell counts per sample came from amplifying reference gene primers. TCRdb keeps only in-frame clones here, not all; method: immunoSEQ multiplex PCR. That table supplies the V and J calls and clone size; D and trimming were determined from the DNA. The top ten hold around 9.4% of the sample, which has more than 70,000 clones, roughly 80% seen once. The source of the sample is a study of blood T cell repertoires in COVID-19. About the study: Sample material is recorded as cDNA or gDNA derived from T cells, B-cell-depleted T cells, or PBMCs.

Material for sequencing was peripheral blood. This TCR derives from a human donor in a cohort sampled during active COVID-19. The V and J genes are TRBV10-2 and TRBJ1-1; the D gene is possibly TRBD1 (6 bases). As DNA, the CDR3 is TGCGCCAGCAGCTTAGCAGGGGCCAACACTGAAGCTTTCTTT. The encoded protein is CASSLAGANTEAFF.